Listed here are 2 T cell receptor beta chains from one sample, sequenced in a study of blood T cell repertoires in COVID-19. Some clones are missing from TCRdb's copy, which holds only in-frame ones; the method was immunoSEQ multiplex PCR. The profile shows more than 65,000 clones, under 80% of them singletons. The sample was peripheral blood. The receptors shown here come from a woman of 80 years or more with active or convalescent COVID-19.

This chain uses TRBV11-3 with TRBJ1-1; D might be TRBD1 (5 bases). CDR1 is SGHNT, CDR2 YENEEA, per germline. The CDR3 consists of 13 residues. V lost 2 bases to trimming and J lost 10 bases, with 14 bases between them. CDR3 DNA sequence: TGTGCCAGCAGCTTAACAGGAGGGGTTGGAGCTTTCTTT. It specifies CASSLTGGVGAFF.

The chain employs TRBV3-1 (or the pseudogene TRBV3-2) and TRBJ1-1; 7 bases fit TRBD1. After removal of 4 bases from V and 1 base from J, the junction contained 6 bases not matched to a gene. The CDR3 is made up of 15 amino acids. Germline V gene data show CDR1 as LGHDT and CDR2 as YNNKEL (reference sequence). The DNA for the CDR3 is TGTGCCAGCAGCCCCGAGGGGGCCAGGAACACTGAAGCTTTCTTT. It encodes CASSPEGARNTEAFF.